One and the same sample provided the 5 T cell receptor beta chains below, sequenced in a study of technical replicates of blood from several donors. Only in-frame clones appear in the TCRdb table, and some are missing; sequencing was by immunoSEQ multiplex PCR. The table has approximately 76,000 clones, around nine tenths seen once; the top ten hold 0.25%. Sequenced input: T cells isolated from PBMCs. The receptors originated from a human donor in good health.

The chain joins TRBV10-3 to TRBJ2-2; weak D call: TRBD1 (7 bases). This CDR3 has 18 residues. Trimming pared 8 bases from V and 1 base from J, leaving 23 bases between. From germline, CDR1 is ENHRY and CDR2 SYGVKD. The DNA for the CDR3 is TGTGCCATCCACCCCTCCTTGGGGCAGGGGGGGAACACCGGGGAGCTGTTTTTT. Its translation is CAIHPSLGQGGNTGELFF.

In its sample, this clone was seen a few times. The CDR3 DNA reads TGCGCCAGCAGCCAGGAGAGGTACAATGAGCAGTTCTTC. It codes for CASSQERYNEQFF. The chain links TRBV4-1 to TRBJ2-1; D is unclear. Germline lookup yields CDR1 MGHRA and CDR2 YSYEKL. The CDR3 totals 13 residues. V lost 3 bases, J lost 4 bases, and 7 bases lay in between.

The chain is built from TRBV10-3 and TRBJ2-1; tentatively, D is TRBD2 (7 bases). Germline assignment: CDR1 ENHRY and CDR2 SYGVKD. The CDR3 is 16 amino acids. V lost 6 bases and J lost 5, with 20 bases in between. The CDR3 protein is CAIRSYREGEDNEQFF. The CDR3 DNA reads as TGTGCCATCAGATCCTACAGGGAGGGTGAAGACAATGAGCAGTTCTTC.

J is TRBJ2-5 and V is TRBV19; TRBD2 aligns across 8 bases. Germline V gene lookup returns CDR1 LNHDA and CDR2 SQIVND (reference sequence). The CDR3 spans 14 residues. The junction had 5 bases not matched to a gene; V was cut back by 6 bases and J by 2 bases. CDR3: CASRQRGHQETQYF. Here the CDR3 DNA reads TGTGCCAGTAGGCAGCGGGGGCATCAAGAGACCCAGTACTTC.

The chain employs TRBV11-2 and TRBJ1-1; no definite D call. Germline loops: CDR1 SGHAT, CDR2 FQNNGV. V was pared by 2 bases and J by 4 bases, with 17 bases between. This CDR3 is 16 amino acids long. DNA for the CDR3: TGTGCCAGCAGCTTACGGCCGCGATCGTCAGGCACTGAAGCTTTCTTT. Translating gives CASSLRPRSSGTEAFF.